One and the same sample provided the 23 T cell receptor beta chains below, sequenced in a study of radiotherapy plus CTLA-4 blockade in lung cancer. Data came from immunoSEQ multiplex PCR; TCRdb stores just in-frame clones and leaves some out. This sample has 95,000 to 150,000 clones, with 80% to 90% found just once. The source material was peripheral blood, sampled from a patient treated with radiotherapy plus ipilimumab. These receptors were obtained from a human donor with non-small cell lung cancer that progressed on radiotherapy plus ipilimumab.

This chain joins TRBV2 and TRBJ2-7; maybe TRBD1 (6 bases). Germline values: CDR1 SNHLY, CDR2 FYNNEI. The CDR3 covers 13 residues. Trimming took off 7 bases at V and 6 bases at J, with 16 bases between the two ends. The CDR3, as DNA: TGTGCCAGCATCGACCGGGACATCGCCGAGCAGTACTTC. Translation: CASIDRDIAEQYF.

The CDR3 sequence is CASSFFGEGAEAFF. Here the CDR3 DNA reads TGCGCCAGCAGCTTCTTTGGGGAGGGGGCTGAAGCTTTCTTT. The chain has TRBV5-1 and TRBJ1-1; the D gene is possibly TRBD1 (6 bases). The CDR3 is 14 amino acids. From germline, CDR1 is SGHRS and CDR2 YFSETQ. Trimming left V 2 bases short and J 6 bases short, with 14 bases between.

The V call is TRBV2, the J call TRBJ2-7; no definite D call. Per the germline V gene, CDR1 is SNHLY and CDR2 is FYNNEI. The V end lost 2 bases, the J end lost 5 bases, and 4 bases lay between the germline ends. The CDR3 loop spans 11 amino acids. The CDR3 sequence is CASSERHEQYF. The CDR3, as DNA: TGTGCCAGCAGTGAAAGGCACGAGCAGTACTTC.

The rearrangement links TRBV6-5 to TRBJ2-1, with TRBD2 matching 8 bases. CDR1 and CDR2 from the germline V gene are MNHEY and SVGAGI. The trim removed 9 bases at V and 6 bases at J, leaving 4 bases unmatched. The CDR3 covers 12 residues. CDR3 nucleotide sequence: TGTGCCAGTACTAGCGGCATCAATGAGCAGTTCTTC. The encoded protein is CASTSGINEQFF.

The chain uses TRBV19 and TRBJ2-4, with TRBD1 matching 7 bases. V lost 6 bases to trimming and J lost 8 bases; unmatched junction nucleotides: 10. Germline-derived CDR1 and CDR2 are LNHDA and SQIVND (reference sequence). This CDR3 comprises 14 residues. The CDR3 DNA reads TGTGCCAGTAGCCCCGACAGGGCCGGCGACATTCAGTACTTC. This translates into CASSPDRAGDIQYF.

The CDR3 bases are TGCGCCAGCAGCTTGAGGGGGCCGGTTGAGACCCAGTACTTC. This codes for CASSLRGPVETQYF. The gene calls are TRBV5-1 and TRBJ2-5; 7 nucleotides align to TRBD1. Losses at the gene ends were 1 base for V and 5 bases for J; bases not matched to a gene: 5. The CDR3 totals 14 residues. Germline CDR1 SGHRS, CDR2 YFSETQ.

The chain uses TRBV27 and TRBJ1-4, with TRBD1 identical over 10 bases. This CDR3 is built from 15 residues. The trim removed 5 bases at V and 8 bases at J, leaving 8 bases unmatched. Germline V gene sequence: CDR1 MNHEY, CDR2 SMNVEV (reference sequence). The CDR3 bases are TGTGCCAGCAGTGAACGGGACAGGGGCATGGAAAAACTGTTTTTT. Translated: CASSERDRGMEKLFF. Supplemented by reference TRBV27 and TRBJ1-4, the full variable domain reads EAQVTQNPRYLITVTGKKLTVTCSQNMNHEYMSWYRQDPGLGLRQIYYSMNVEVTDKGDVPEGYKVSRKEKRNFPLILESPSPNQTSLYFCASSERDRGMEKLFFGSGTQLSVL.

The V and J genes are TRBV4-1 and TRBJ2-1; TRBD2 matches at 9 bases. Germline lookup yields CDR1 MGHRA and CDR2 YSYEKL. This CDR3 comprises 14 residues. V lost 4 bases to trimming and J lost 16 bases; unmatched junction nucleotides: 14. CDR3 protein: CASSLIPLAGSIFF. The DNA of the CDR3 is TGCGCCAGCAGCCTCATCCCACTAGCGGGCAGTATATTCTTC.

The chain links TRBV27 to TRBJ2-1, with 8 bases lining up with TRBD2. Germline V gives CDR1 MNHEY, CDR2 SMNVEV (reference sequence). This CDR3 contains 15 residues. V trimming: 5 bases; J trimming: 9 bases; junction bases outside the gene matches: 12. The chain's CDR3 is CASSPGTRVGGEQFF. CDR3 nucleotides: TGTGCCAGCAGTCCCGGGACTAGGGTTGGGGGTGAGCAGTTCTTC.

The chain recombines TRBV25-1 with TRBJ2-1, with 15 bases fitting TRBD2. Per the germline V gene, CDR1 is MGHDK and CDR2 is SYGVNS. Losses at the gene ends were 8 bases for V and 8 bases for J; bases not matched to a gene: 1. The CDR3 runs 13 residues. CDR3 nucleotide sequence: TGTGCCAGCGGACTAGCGGGAGGGCATGAGCAGTTCTTC. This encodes CASGLAGGHEQFF.

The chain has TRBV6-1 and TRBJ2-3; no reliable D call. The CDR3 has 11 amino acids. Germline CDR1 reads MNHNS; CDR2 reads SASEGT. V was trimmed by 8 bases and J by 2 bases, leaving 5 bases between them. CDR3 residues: CASGSTDTQYF. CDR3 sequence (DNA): TGTGCCAGCGGGTCCACAGATACGCAGTATTTT.

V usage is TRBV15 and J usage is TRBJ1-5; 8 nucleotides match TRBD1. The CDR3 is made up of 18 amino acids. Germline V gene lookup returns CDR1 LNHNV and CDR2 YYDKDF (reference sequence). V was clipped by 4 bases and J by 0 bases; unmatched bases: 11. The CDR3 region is CATSKGQAIPYSNQPQHF. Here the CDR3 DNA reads TGTGCCACCAGCAAGGGACAGGCGATCCCCTATAGCAATCAGCCCCAGCATTTT. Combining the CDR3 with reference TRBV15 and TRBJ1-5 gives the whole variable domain DAMVIQNPRYQVTQFGKPVTLSCSQTLNHNVMYWYQQKSSQAPKLLFHYYDKDFNNEADTPDNFQSRRPNTSFCFLDIRSPGLGDTAMYLCATSKGQAIPYSNQPQHFGDGTRLSIL.

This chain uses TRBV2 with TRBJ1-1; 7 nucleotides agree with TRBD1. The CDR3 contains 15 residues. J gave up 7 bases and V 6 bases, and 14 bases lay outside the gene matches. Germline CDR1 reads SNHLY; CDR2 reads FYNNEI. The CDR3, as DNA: TGTGCCAGCAGAAAAGGCAGGGGGGATTTTAATGAAGCTTTCTTT. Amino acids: CASRKGRGDFNEAFF.

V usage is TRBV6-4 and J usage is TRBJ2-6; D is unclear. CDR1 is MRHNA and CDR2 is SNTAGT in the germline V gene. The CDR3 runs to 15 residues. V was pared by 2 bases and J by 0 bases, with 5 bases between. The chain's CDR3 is CASSDSYSGANVLTF. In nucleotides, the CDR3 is TGTGCCAGCAGTGACAGCTACTCTGGGGCCAACGTCCTGACTTTC.

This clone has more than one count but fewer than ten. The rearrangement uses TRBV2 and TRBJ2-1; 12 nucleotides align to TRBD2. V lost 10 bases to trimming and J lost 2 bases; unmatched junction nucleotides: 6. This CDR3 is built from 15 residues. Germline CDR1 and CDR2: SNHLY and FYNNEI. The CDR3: CAIGLAGYTYNEQFF. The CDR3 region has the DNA TGTGCCATTGGACTAGCGGGATACACCTACAATGAGCAGTTCTTC.

The CDR3 coding sequence is TGTGCCAGCAGCGGCGACAGGGGTCCCCAAGAGACCCAGTACTTC. Protein sequence: CASSGDRGPQETQYF. The chain couples TRBV5-4 to TRBJ2-5, with 8 bases matching TRBD1. After removal of 4 bases from V and 1 base from J, the junction contained 6 bases not matched to a gene. Germline assignment: CDR1 SGHNT and CDR2 YYREEE (reference sequence). CDR3 size: 15 residues.

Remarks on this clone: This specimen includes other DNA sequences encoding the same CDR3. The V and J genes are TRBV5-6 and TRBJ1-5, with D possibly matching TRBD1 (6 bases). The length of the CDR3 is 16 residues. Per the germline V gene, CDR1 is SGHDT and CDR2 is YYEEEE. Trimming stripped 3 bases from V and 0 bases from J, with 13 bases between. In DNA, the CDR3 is TGTGCCAGCAGCTCGTCAGACAGGTATAGCAATCAGCCCCAGCATTTT. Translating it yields CASSSSDRYSNQPQHF.

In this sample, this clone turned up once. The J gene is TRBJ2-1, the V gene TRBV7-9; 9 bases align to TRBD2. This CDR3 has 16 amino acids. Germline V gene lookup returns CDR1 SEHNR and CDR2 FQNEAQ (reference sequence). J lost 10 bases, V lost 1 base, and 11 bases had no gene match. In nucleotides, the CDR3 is TGTGCCAGCAGCTTAGGAGGACTAGCGCCCCTTCGGGAGCAGTTCTTC. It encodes CASSLGGLAPLREQFF. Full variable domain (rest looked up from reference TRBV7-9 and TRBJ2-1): DTGVSQNPRHKITKRGQNVTFRCDPISEHNRLYWYRQTLGQGPEFLTYFQNEAQLEKSRLLSDRFSAERPKGSFSTLEIQRTEQGDSAMYLCASSLGGLAPLREQFFGPGTRLTVL.

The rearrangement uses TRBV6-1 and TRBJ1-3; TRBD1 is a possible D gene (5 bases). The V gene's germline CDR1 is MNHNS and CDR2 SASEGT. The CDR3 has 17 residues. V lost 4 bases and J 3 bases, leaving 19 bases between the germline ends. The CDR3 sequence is CASSGAGQGLGGNTIYF. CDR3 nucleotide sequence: TGTGCCAGCAGTGGTGCAGGGCAGGGTTTAGGTGGAAACACCATATATTTT.

The CDR3 DNA follows: TGTGCTAGTGGTTTGGGCCTCTCTGGAAACACCATATATTTT. Translation gives CASGLGLSGNTIYF. The chain combines TRBV12-5 with TRBJ1-3; no reliable D call. V lost 1 base and J 0 bases, leaving 4 bases between the germline ends. The CDR3 is made up of 14 amino acids. CDR1 LGHNT and CDR2 FRNRAP come from the germline V gene.

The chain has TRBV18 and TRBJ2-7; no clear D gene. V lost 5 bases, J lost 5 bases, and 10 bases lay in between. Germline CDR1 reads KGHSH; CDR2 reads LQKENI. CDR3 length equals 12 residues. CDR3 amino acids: CASSTMAHEQYF. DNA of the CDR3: TGTGCCAGCTCAACGATGGCTCACGAGCAGTACTTC.

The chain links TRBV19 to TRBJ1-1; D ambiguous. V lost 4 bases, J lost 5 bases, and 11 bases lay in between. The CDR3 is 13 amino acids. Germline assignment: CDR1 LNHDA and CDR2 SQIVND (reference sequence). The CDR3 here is CASSTRDHTEAFF. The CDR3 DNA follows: TGTGCCAGTAGTACACGCGACCATACTGAAGCTTTCTTT.

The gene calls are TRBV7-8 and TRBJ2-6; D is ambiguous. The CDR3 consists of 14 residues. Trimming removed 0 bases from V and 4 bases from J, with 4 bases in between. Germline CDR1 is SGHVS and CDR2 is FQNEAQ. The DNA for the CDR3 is TGTGCCAGCAGCTTAGCTTCCGGGGCCAACGTCCTGACTTTC. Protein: CASSLASGANVLTF.